The rows below give T cell receptor beta chains drawn from one sample of a study of cytomegalovirus exposure and HLA in healthy donors. Using immunoSEQ multiplex PCR, the repertoire was profiled, and TCRdb retains in-frame clones only, with some absent. The table shows about 85,000 clones, with around 69% occurring only once. Sequenced sample: PBMCs. These receptors were taken from a man in his thirties or forties in good health and CMV-seronegative. CDR3s include the opening cysteine and the closing phenylalanine or tryptophan. The D gene is left open where the match is weak. Some rows have no size entry. The others give once, few or many, or a class for an expanded clone.

abundance	v_gene	d_gene	j_gene	len	CDR3aa	CDR3nt
.	TRBV19	TRBD2	TRBJ2-1	17	CASSHRTSGRAYNEQFF	TGTGCCAGTAGTCACCGGACTAGCGGGAGGGCTTACAATGAGCAGTTCTTC
.	TRBV5-1	TRBD2	TRBJ2-2	16	CASSLFTSGSTGELFF	TGCGCCAGCAGCCTATTCACTAGCGGGAGCACCGGGGAGCTGTTTTTT
.	TRBV7-2	.	TRBJ1-4	15	CASSLTGPPGEKLFF	TGTGCCAGCAGCTTAACAGGACCTCCTGGTGAAAAACTGTTTTTT
.	TRBV2	.	TRBJ2-7	11	CASSSYYEQYF	TGTGCCAGCAGTTCCTACTACGAGCAGTACTTC
few	TRBV7-3	.	TRBJ2-2	13	CASSQGGNGELFF	TGTGCCAGCAGTCAGGGAGGCAACGGGGAGCTGTTTTTT
.	TRBV10-2	TRBD2	TRBJ2-1	15	CASSDLAGGQNEQFF	TGCGCCAGCAGTGATCTAGCGGGGGGGCAAAATGAGCAGTTCTTC
.	TRBV28	.	TRBJ2-3	13	CASRRPLTDTQYF	TGTGCCAGCAGGCGGCCCCTCACAGATACGCAGTATTTT
.	TRBV6-5	TRBD2	TRBJ2-7	15	CASRSGTKVPYEQYF	TGTGCCAGCAGATCCGGGACTAAGGTCCCCTACGAGCAGTACTTC
once	TRBV7-8	TRBD2	TRBJ2-7	15	CASSLYRLAVYEQYF	TGTGCCAGCAGCTTATACCGACTAGCGGTCTACGAGCAGTACTTC
.	TRBV5-1	.	TRBJ1-2	14	CASSENPGNYGYTF	TGCGCCAGCAGCGAAAACCCCGGGAACTATGGCTACACCTTC
.	TRBV6-5	.	TRBJ2-3	15	CASSYSGRARDTQYF	TGTGCCAGCAGTTACTCCGGCAGGGCAAGGGATACGCAGTATTTT
.	TRBV2	TRBD1	TRBJ1-2	17	CASRIGTGFNLGFGYTF	TGTGCCAGCAGAATCGGGACAGGGTTTAATTTGGGTTTTGGCTACACCTTC
few	TRBV27	.	TRBJ1-6	14	CASTSGETNSPLHF	TGTGCCAGCACCTCAGGGGAAACTAATTCACCCCTCCACTTT
once	TRBV6-4	TRBD2	TRBJ2-3	17	CASSAGLAGGLADTQYF	TGTGCCAGCAGCGCTGGACTAGCGGGAGGTTTGGCAGATACGCAGTATTTT
few	TRBV14	.	TRBJ2-3	16	CASSQGGGYLSDTQYF	TGTGCCAGCAGCCAAGGGGGAGGATATCTATCAGATACGCAGTATTTT
.	TRBV27	.	TRBJ2-5	17	CASSLRGSDSPQETQYF	TGTGCCAGCAGTTTACGCGGTTCGGACAGCCCCCAAGAGACCCAGTACTTC
.	TRBV6-5	.	TRBJ2-5	16	CASSYAGASRQETQYF	TGTGCCAGCAGTTACGCGGGGGCGAGTCGCCAAGAGACCCAGTACTTC
once	TRBV28	.	TRBJ2-1	15	CASSFGLSQYNEQFF	TGTGCCAGCAGTTTCGGACTATCCCAATACAATGAGCAGTTCTTC
.	TRBV2	TRBD2	TRBJ2-1	15	CASRVTSGGYNEQFF	TGTGCCAGCAGGGTGACTAGCGGGGGTTACAATGAGCAGTTCTTC
once	TRBV19	.	TRBJ1-1	14	CATRDGGRDTEAFF	TGTGCCACCCGGGATGGGGGCAGAGACACTGAAGCTTTCTTT
.	TRBV25-1	.	TRBJ2-5	11	CASSVMETQYF	TGTGCCAGCAGTGTTATGGAGACCCAGTACTTC
.	TRBV18	.	TRBJ1-6	14	CASSPGLGASPLHF	TGTGCCAGCTCACCAGGGTTAGGAGCCTCACCCCTCCACTTT
.	TRBV19	TRBD2	TRBJ2-2	15	CASTPSGGAIGELFF	TGTGCCAGTACCCCAAGCGGGGGGGCCATCGGGGAGCTGTTTTTT
.	TRBV9	.	TRBJ1-3	15	CASSPRYSSGNTIYF	TGTGCCAGCAGCCCCCGGTACAGCTCTGGAAACACCATATATTTT
.	TRBV20-1	.	TRBJ2-3	11	CSVGSTDTQYF	TGCAGTGTCGGGAGCACAGATACGCAGTATTTT
.	TRBV28	TRBD2	TRBJ2-3	19	CASKQYGTSGTTSTDTQYF	TGTGCCAGCAAACAATACGGGACTAGCGGGACCACTAGCACAGATACGCAGTATTTT
.	TRBV29-1	.	TRBJ1-1	14	CSVRSRDRNTEAFF	TGCAGCGTTCGATCGAGGGATCGGAACACTGAAGCTTTCTTT
.	TRBV11-2	TRBD1	TRBJ1-1	15	CASSYNDRVNTEAFF	TGTGCCAGCAGCTACAATGACAGGGTGAACACTGAAGCTTTCTTT
few	TRBV13	TRBD1	TRBJ1-6	18	CASSLAGTGRARNSPLHF	TGTGCCAGCAGCTTAGCGGGGACAGGGCGAGCGAGGAATTCACCCCTCCACTTT